This T cell receptor beta chain was recorded in a study of T-cell reconstitution after alpha-beta-depleted transplantation in children. Germline V gene lookup returns CDR1 MNHEY and CDR2 SMNVEV (reference sequence). This CDR3 comprises 17 residues. After removal of 0 bases from V and 4 bases from J, the junction contained 3 bases not matched to a gene. A library of TCRbeta sequences, prepared with unique molecular identifiers, was generated. TCRdb re-derived calls from the PCR reads in MiXCR, one entry per CDR3 protein. The repertoire includes about 600,000 distinct CDR3 sequences, over 9.5% of them detected once, and 4% to 5% sits in the top ten. This clonotype was counted between two and nine times.

The chain links TRBV27 to TRBJ2-5; TRBD2 matches 15 bases. The input for sequencing was PBMCs from the stem cell graft donor, taken from the stem cell graft. The receptor comes from a human donor who donated a stem cell graft to a child with acute myeloid leukemia. Here the CDR3 DNA reads TGTGCCAGCAGTTTATCGGGACTAGCGGGAGGTGGAGAGACCCAGTACTTC. This encodes CASSLSGLAGGGETQYF.